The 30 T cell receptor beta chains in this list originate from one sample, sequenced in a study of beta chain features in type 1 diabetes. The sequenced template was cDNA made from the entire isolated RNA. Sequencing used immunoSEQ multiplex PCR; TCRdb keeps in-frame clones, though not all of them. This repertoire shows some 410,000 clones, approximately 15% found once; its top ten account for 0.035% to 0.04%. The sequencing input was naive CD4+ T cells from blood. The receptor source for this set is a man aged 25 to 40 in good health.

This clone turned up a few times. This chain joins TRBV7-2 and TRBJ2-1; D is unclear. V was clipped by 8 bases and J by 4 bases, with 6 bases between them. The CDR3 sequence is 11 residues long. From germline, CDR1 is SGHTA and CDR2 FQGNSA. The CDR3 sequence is CASAEYNEQFF. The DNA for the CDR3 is TGTGCCAGCGCGGAATACAATGAGCAGTTCTTC.

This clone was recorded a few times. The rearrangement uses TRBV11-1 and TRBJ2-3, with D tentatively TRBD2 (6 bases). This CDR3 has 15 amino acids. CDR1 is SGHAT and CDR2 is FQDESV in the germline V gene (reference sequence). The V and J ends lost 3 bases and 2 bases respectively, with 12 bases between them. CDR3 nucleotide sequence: TGTGCCAGCAGCTTTACGGGAGCTTTCACAGATACGCAGTATTTT. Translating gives CASSFTGAFTDTQYF.

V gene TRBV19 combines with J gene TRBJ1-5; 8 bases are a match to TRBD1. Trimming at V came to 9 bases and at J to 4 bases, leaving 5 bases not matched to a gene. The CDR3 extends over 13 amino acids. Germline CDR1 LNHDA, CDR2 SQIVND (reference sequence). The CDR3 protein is CASMRTGNQPQHF. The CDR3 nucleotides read TGTGCCAGCATGAGGACAGGGAATCAGCCCCAGCATTTT. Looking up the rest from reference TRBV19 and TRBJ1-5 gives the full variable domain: DGGITQSPKYLFRKEGQNVTLSCEQNLNHDAMYWYRQDPGQGLRLIYYSQIVNDFQKGDIAEGYSVSREKKESFPLTVTSAQKNPTAFYLCASMRTGNQPQHFGDGTRLSIL.

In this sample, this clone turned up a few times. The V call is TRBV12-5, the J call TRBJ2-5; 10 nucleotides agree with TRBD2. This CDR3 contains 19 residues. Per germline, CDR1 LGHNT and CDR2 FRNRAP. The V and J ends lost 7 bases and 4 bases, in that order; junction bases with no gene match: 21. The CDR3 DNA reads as TGTGCTAGTGCCCCACCTCTTAATAGCGGGAGGACACGCGTAGAGACCCAGTACTTC. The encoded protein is CASAPPLNSGRTRVETQYF. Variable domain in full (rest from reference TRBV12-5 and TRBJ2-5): DARVTQTPRHKVTEMGQEVTMRCQPILGHNTVFWYRQTMMQGLELLAYFRNRAPLDDSGMPKDRFSAEMPDATLATLKIQPSEPRDSAVYFCASAPPLNSGRTRVETQYFGPGTRLLVL.

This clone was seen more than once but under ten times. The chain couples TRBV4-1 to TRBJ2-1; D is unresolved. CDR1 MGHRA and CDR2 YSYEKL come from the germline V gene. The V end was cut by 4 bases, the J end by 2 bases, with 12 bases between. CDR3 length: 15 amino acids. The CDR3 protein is CASSRTSSTYNEQFF. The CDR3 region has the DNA TGCGCCAGCAGCCGCACATCCAGTACCTACAATGAGCAGTTCTTC.

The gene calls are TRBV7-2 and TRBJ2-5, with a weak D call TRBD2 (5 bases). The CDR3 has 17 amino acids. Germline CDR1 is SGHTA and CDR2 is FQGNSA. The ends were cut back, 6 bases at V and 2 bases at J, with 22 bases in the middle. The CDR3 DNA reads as TGTGCCAGCAGTCGAAACCCCGTACGGGGTTGGCAAGAGACCCAGTACTTC. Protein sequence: CASSRNPVRGWQETQYF. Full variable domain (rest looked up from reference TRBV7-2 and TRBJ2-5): GAGVSQSPSNKVTEKGKDVELRCDPISGHTALYWYRQSLGQGLEFLIYFQGNSAPDKSGLPSDRFSAERTGGSVSTLTIQRTQQEDSAVYLCASSRNPVRGWQETQYFGPGTRLLVL.

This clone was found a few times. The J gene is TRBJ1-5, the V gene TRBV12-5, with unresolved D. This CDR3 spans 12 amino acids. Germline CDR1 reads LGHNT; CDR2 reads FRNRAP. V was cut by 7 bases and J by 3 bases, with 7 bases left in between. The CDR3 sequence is CASALFNQPQHF. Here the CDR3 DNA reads TGTGCTAGTGCCCTTTTCAATCAGCCCCAGCATTTT.

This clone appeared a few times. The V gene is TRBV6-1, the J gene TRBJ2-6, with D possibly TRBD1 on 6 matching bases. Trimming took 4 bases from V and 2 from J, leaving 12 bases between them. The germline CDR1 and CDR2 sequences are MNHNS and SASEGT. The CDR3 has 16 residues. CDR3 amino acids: CASSAPRGTGANVLTF. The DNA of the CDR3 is TGTGCCAGCAGTGCTCCCAGGGGCACTGGGGCCAACGTCCTGACTTTC.

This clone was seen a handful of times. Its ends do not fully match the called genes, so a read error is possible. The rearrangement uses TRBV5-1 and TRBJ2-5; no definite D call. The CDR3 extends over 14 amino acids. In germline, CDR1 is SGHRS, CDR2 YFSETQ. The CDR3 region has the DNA TGCGCCAGCAGATTGGATCCCATTACAATCACCCAGTACTTC. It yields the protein CASRLDPITITQYF.

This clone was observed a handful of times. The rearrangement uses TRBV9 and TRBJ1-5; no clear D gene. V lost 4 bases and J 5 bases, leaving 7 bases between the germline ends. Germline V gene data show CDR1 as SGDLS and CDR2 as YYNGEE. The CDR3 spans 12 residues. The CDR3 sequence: CASSPYDQPQHF. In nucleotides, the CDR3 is TGTGCCAGCAGCCCTTATGATCAGCCCCAGCATTTT.

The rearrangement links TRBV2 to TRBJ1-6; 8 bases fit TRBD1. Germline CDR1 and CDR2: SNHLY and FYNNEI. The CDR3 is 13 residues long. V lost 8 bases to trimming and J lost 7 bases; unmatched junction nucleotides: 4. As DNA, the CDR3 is TGTGCCAGCGGACAGGGTGCCAATTCACCCCTCCACTTT. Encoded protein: CASGQGANSPLHF.

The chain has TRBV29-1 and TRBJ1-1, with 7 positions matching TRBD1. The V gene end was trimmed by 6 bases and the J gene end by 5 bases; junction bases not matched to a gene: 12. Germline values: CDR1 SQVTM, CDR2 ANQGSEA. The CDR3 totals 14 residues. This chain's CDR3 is CSVVRQGVGTEAFF. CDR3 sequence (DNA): TGCAGCGTAGTCCGACAGGGTGTGGGAACTGAAGCTTTCTTT.

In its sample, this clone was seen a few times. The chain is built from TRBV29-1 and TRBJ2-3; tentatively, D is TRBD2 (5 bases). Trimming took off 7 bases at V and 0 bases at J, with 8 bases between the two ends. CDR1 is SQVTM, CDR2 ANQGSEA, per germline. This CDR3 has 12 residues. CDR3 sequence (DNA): TGCAGCGGAGCGGTTAGCACAGATACGCAGTATTTT. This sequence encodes CSGAVSTDTQYF.

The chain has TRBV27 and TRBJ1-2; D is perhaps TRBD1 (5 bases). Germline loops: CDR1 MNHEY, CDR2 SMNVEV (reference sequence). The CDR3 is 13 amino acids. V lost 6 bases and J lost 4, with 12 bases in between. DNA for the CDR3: TGTGCCAGCAGGCAAGGACACCTCTATGGCTACACCTTC. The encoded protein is CASRQGHLYGYTF.

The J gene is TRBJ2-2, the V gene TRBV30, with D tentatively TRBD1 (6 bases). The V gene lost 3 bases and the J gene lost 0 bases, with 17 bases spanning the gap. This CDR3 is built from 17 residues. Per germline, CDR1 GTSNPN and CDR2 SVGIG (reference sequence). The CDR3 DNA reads TGTGCCTGGAGGGGATGGGGTACAGGGCCGAACACCGGGGAGCTGTTTTTT. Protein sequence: CAWRGWGTGPNTGELFF.

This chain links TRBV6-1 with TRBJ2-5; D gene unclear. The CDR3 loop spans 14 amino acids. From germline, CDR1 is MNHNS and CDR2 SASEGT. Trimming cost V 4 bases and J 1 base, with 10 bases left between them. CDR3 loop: CASSGLGGQETQYF. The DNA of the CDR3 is TGTGCCAGCAGTGGGCTTGGCGGCCAAGAGACCCAGTACTTC.

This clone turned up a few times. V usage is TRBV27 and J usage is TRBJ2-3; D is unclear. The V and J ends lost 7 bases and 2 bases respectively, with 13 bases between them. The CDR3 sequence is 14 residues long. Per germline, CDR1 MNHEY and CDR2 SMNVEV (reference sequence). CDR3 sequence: CASTFIGSTDTQYF. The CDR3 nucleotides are TGTGCCAGCACCTTCATTGGTTCCACAGATACGCAGTATTTT.

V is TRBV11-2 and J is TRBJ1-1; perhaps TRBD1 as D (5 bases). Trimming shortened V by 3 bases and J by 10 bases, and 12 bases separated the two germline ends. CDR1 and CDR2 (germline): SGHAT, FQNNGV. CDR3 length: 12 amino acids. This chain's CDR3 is CASSFQGLRAFF. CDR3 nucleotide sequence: TGTGCCAGCAGCTTCCAGGGACTTAGAGCTTTCTTT.

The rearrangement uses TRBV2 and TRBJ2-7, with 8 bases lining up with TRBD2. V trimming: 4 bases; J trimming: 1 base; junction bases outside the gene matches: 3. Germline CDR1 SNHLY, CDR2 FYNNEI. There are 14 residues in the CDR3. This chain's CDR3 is CASSAKRESYEQYV. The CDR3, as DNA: TGTGCCAGCAGTGCTAAGCGGGAGTCCTACGAGCAGTACGTC.

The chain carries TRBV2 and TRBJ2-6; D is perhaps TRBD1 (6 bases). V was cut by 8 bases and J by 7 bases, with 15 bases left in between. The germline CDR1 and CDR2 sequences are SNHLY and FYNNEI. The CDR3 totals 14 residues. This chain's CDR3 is CASQDRSVANVLTF. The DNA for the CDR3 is TGTGCCAGCCAGGACAGATCCGTCGCCAACGTCCTGACTTTC.

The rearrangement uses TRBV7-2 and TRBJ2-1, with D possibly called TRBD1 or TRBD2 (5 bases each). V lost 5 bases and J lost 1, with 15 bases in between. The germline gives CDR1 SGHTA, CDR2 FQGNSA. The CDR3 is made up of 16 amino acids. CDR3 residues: CASSRLGALSYNEQFF. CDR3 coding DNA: TGTGCCAGCAGCCGACTCGGGGCTTTGTCCTACAATGAGCAGTTCTTC.

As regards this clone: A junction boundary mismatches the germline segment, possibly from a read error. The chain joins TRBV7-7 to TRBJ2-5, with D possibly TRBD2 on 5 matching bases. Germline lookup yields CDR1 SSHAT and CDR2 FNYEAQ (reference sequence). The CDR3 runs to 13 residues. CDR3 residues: CASSLAQQETQYF. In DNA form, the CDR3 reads TGTGCTAGCAGCTTAGCGCAGCAAGAGACCCAGTACTTC.

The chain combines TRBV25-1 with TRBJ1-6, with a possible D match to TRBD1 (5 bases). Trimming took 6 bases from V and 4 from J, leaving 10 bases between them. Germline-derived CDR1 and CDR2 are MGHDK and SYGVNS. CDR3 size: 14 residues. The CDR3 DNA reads TGTGCCAGCAGAGGGACGGGATATAATTCACCCCTCCACTTT. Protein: CASRGTGYNSPLHF.

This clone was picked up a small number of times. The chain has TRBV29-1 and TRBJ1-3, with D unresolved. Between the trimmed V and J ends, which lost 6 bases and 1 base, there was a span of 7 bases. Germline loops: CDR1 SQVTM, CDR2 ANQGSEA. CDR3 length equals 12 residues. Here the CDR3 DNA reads TGCAGCGTCGAGATGTCTGGAAACACCATATATTTT. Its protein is CSVEMSGNTIYF.

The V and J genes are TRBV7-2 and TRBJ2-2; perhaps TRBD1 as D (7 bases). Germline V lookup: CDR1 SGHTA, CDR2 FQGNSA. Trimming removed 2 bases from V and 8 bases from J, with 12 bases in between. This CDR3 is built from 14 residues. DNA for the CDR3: TGTGCCAGCAGCTTAATCGCGGGACAGGGGGAGCTGTTTTTT. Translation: CASSLIAGQGELFF.

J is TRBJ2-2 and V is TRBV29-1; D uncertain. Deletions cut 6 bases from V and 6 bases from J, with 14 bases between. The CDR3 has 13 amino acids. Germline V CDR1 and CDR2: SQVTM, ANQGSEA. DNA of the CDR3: TGCAGCGTCCGACTTGTAGCACCCGGGGAGCTGTTTTTT. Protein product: CSVRLVAPGELFF.

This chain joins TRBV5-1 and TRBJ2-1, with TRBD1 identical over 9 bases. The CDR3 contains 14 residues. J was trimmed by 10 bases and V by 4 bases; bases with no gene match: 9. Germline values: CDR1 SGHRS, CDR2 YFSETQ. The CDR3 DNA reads TGCGCCAGCAGCCTGAATACAGGGGGCCAAGAGCAGTTCTTC. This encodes CASSLNTGGQEQFF.

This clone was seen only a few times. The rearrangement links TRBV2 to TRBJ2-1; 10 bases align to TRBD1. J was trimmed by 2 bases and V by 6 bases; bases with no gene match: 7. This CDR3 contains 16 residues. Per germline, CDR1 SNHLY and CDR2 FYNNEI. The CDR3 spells CASSGRDRGPYNEQFF. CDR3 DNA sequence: TGTGCCAGCAGCGGACGGGACAGGGGCCCCTACAATGAGCAGTTCTTC.

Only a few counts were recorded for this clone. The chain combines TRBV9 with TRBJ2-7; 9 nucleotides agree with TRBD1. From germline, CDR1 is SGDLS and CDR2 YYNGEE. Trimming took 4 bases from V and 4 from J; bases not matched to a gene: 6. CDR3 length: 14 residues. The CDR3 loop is CASSLGTGIYEQYV. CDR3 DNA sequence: TGTGCCAGCAGCCTCGGGACAGGGATTTACGAGCAGTACGTC.

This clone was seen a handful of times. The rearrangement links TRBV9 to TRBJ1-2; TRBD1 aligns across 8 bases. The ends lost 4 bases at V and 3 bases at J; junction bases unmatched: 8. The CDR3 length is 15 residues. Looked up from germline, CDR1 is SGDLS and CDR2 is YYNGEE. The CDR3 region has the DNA TGTGCCAGCAGCATCTCCGGGACAGGTCACTATGGCTACACCTTC. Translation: CASSISGTGHYGYTF.